One and the same sample provided the 25 T cell receptor beta chains below, sequenced in a study of T cells in Graves' hyperthyroidism and ophthalmopathy. Amplification of TCR beta CDR3 regions used RNA as the template. A first-round RT-PCR of the TCR CDR3 used the HTBI primer set. From the multiplex PCR reads, TCRdb called clonotypes with MiXCR, one entry per CDR3 protein. Among roughly 570,000 distinct CDR3 sequences, about a sixth were seen once, and the ten largest hold around 6.6%. Sequencing was performed on blood. The receptors were gathered from a young woman with Graves' hyperthyroidism.

This clonotype has a count of ten or more. CDR3 nucleotide sequence: TGTGCCAGCAGTGCCTCTTTTCAGGGGTTTTACACTGAAGCTTTCTTT. Protein: CASSASFQGFYTEAFF. This chain joins TRBV2 and TRBJ1-1; D may be TRBD1 (6 bases). This CDR3 contains 16 residues. Germline V gene sequence: CDR1 SNHLY, CDR2 FYNNEI. With 4 bases removed from V and 3 bases from J, the gap between germline ends came to 18 bases.

This clonotype was seen repeatedly, ten times or more. V gene TRBV27 combines with J gene TRBJ1-3; D call uncertain. Per germline, CDR1 MNHEY and CDR2 SMNVEV (reference sequence). This CDR3 region has 14 residues. V dropped 4 bases and J dropped 0 bases, with 7 bases sitting between them. CDR3 sequence: CASSSQHSGNTIYF. The CDR3 nucleotides are TGTGCCAGCAGTTCACAGCACTCTGGAAACACCATATATTTT.

Only a few counts were recorded for this clonotype. This rearrangement joins TRBV19 to TRBJ1-1; 9 nucleotides align to TRBD1. The germline V gene encodes CDR1 LNHDA and CDR2 SQIVND (reference sequence). CDR3 length: 16 amino acids. V shed 2 bases and J 1 base; nucleotides not matched to a gene: 5. This CDR3 is CASSIRGQGTNTEAFF. The CDR3 nucleotides are TGTGCCAGTAGTATAAGAGGACAGGGGACGAACACTGAAGCTTTCTTT.

This sequence joins TRBV20-1 and TRBJ2-2; D possibly uses TRBD1 or TRBD2 (5 bases each). This CDR3 contains 13 residues. Germline values: CDR1 DFQATT, CDR2 SNEGSKA (reference sequence). V shed 5 bases and J shed 1 base, with 8 bases lying between them. CDR3 amino acids: CSAGDVNTGELFF. As DNA, the CDR3 is TGCAGTGCTGGGGACGTGAACACCGGGGAGCTGTTTTTT.

This clonotype was found many times. CDR3 sequence (DNA): TGTGCTAGTGGTTCGACAGGTACCCCTGGCAATGAGCAGTTCTTC. It is translated as CASGSTGTPGNEQFF. The chain joins TRBV12-5 to TRBJ2-1, with TRBD1 as a possible D gene (6 bases). This CDR3 has 15 amino acids. Trimming removed 4 bases at V and 6 bases at J, with 16 bases between. Germline CDR1 is LGHNT and CDR2 is FRNRAP.

V and J are TRBV19 and TRBJ1-1; 7 bases align to TRBD1. With V trimmed by 2 bases and J by 3 bases, 3 bases remained unmatched. Germline-derived CDR1 and CDR2 are LNHDA and SQIVND (reference sequence). The CDR3 sequence is 14 residues long. CDR3: CASSIRDSHTEAFF. CDR3 DNA sequence: TGTGCCAGTAGTATAAGGGACAGCCACACTGAAGCTTTCTTT.

In its sample, this clonotype was seen a few times. This chain uses TRBV6-2 or TRBV6-3 with TRBJ1-2, with D unresolved. With 6 bases removed from V and 3 bases from J, the gap between germline ends came to 20 bases. The length of the CDR3 is 16 residues. The germline V gene has CDR1 MNHEY and CDR2 SVGEGT. CDR3 loop: CASSTPLVGLDYGYTF. In nucleotides, the CDR3 is TGTGCCAGCAGCACCCCCCTCGTGGGATTGGACTATGGCTACACCTTC.

This clonotype has a count of ten or more. The J gene is TRBJ1-1, the V gene TRBV7-9, with unresolved D. The CDR3 length is 13 residues. Germline CDR1 and CDR2: SEHNR and FQNEAQ (reference sequence). The germline V and J ends were trimmed by 4 bases and 1 base, with 7 bases remaining between them. The CDR3 spells CASSYGWNTEAFF. In DNA form, the CDR3 reads TGTGCCAGCAGCTACGGCTGGAACACTGAAGCTTTCTTT.

V is TRBV10-2 and J is TRBJ2-7, with 9 nucleotides matching TRBD1. The CDR3 covers 15 residues. Per germline, CDR1 WSHSY and CDR2 SAAADI. V was clipped by 0 bases and J by 7 bases; unmatched bases: 7. CDR3 coding DNA: TGCGCCAGCAGTGAGTCGTTGGCGGGACAGGGTGAGCAGTACTTC. Translation gives CASSESLAGQGEQYF.

This clonotype was detected ten times or more. The rearrangement uses TRBV30 and TRBJ2-7; 7 bases line up with TRBD2. The CDR3 loop spans 13 amino acids. The V and J ends lost 3 bases and 5 bases, in that order; junction bases with no gene match: 7. CDR1 and CDR2 (germline): GTSNPN, SVGIG (reference sequence). The CDR3 loop reads CAWSPGGSDEQYF. The DNA for the CDR3 is TGTGCCTGGAGCCCGGGGGGATCCGACGAGCAGTACTTC.

The J gene is TRBJ1-6, the V gene TRBV2; D not certain. This CDR3 has 15 amino acids. Germline values: CDR1 SNHLY, CDR2 FYNNEI. V dropped 0 bases and J dropped 9 bases, with 12 bases sitting between them. The CDR3 sequence is CASSEAQSGISPLHF. CDR3 in DNA: TGTGCCAGCAGTGAAGCCCAAAGTGGTATTTCACCCCTCCACTTT.

This chain uses TRBV20-1 with TRBJ2-6; TRBD2 is a possible D gene (5 bases). This CDR3 is built from 14 residues. The V end was cut by 3 bases, the J end by 2 bases, with 8 bases between. Germline V gene lookup returns CDR1 DFQATT and CDR2 SNEGSKA (reference sequence). CDR3 DNA sequence: TGCAGTGCTAGGCCCGGGGCTGGGGCCAACGTCCTGACTTTC. This codes for CSARPGAGANVLTF.

This clonotype was seen at least ten times. The chain recombines TRBV7-2 with TRBJ2-7; 8 positions agree with TRBD1. Germline V gene lookup returns CDR1 SGHTA and CDR2 FQGNSA. The trim removed 6 bases at V and 3 bases at J, leaving 10 bases unmatched. CDR3 length: 15 amino acids. CDR3: CASSYRGIGGYEQYF. CDR3 nucleotides: TGTGCCAGCAGTTACAGGGGGATCGGTGGCTACGAGCAGTACTTC.

V gene TRBV7-9 combines with J gene TRBJ2-1; D is possibly TRBD1 (6 bases). The CDR3 is 16 residues long. Trimming left V 0 bases short and J 9 bases short, with 18 bases between. In germline, CDR1 is SEHNR, CDR2 FQNEAQ (reference sequence). CDR3 nucleotides: TGTGCCAGCAGCTTAGCGGGCAGGGGCAGAGGCGGTGAGCAGTTCTTC. As protein: CASSLAGRGRGGEQFF.

Ten or more counts support this clonotype. The rearrangement uses TRBV12-3 or TRBV12-4 and TRBJ1-1; 7 nucleotides match TRBD1. The CDR3 is made up of 16 amino acids. The V segment lost 5 bases and the J segment 1 base; nucleotides outside the gene matches: 10. In DNA, the CDR3 is TGTGCCAGCAGTCCGAGGGGGCAGTTAGGGAACACTGAAGCTTTCTTT. As protein: CASSPRGQLGNTEAFF.

This chain connects TRBV5-1 to TRBJ2-7, with a weak D call TRBD2 (7 bases). This CDR3 has 15 amino acids. The V gene lost 4 bases and the J gene lost 2 bases, with 16 bases spanning the gap. Germline V gives CDR1 SGHRS, CDR2 YFSETQ. CDR3 nucleotide sequence: TGCGCCAGCAGCAGGGAAGGGGGGGCCCCCTACGAGCAGTACTTC. Its translation is CASSREGGAPYEQYF. Using reference TRBV5-1 and TRBJ2-7 for the parts outside the CDR3, the full variable domain is KAGVTQTPRYLIKTRGQQVTLSCSPISGHRSVSWYQQTPGQGLQFLFEYFSETQRNKGNFPGRFSGRQFSNSRSEMNVSTLELGDSALYLCASSREGGAPYEQYFGPGTRLTVT.

The chain joins TRBV5-4 to TRBJ2-7, with 13 positions matching TRBD2. Germline V lookup: CDR1 SGHNT, CDR2 YYREEE (reference sequence). The CDR3 has 15 residues. Unmatched junction bases numbered 6, after V lost 5 bases and J lost 4 bases. CDR3 coding DNA: TGTGCCAGCAGTTACACTAGCGGGAGGGCGTACGAGCAGTACTTC. It encodes CASSYTSGRAYEQYF. The whole variable domain, filled in from reference TRBV5-4 and TRBJ2-7, reads ETGVTQSPTHLIKTRGQQVTLRCSSQSGHNTVSWYQQALGQGPQFIFQYYREEENGRGNFPPRFSGLQFPNYSSELNVNALELDDSALYLCASSYTSGRAYEQYFGPGTRLTVT.

The J gene is TRBJ2-5, the V gene TRBV7-2, with 11 bases aligning to TRBD2. Germline assignment: CDR1 SGHTA and CDR2 FQGNSA. V lost 3 bases, J lost 2 bases, and 5 bases stayed unmatched. The CDR3 is 16 residues long. CDR3 nucleotides: TGTGCCAGCAGCTTCCCTAGCGGGGGGCCACAAGAGACCCAGTACTTC. It is translated as CASSFPSGGPQETQYF.

A few counts support this clonotype. The CDR3 DNA sequence: TGTGCCAGCAGCTTTCGCGGGAGCCAAGAGACCCAGTACTTC. It specifies CASSFRGSQETQYF. This chain links TRBV7-2 with TRBJ2-5, with 7 bases matching TRBD2. J lost 1 base, V lost 3 bases, and 2 bases had no gene match. Germline V gene sequence: CDR1 SGHTA, CDR2 FQGNSA. The CDR3 covers 14 residues. Full variable domain (outside the CDR3, taken from reference TRBV7-2 and TRBJ2-5): GAGVSQSPSNKVTEKGKDVELRCDPISGHTALYWYRQSLGQGLEFLIYFQGNSAPDKSGLPSDRFSAERTGGSVSTLTIQRTQQEDSAVYLCASSFRGSQETQYFGPGTRLLVL.

This clonotype was detected many times. The chain is built from TRBV27 and TRBJ2-7; D uncertain. Per germline, CDR1 MNHEY and CDR2 SMNVEV (reference sequence). V was pared by 7 bases and J by 7 bases, with 17 bases between. This CDR3 spans 13 amino acids. The CDR3 sequence is CASTSEFAGEQYF. In DNA form, the CDR3 reads TGTGCCAGCACATCCGAATTTGCCGGGGAGCAGTACTTC.

Comments on this clonotype: An end of the junction does not agree with germline; a read error may underlie this. The J gene is TRBJ2-1, the V gene TRBV12-3 or TRBV12-4, with TRBD2 matching 7 bases. The CDR3 consists of 17 residues. The DNA for the CDR3 is TGTCCCAGCAGTTTTTCTAGCGGCAAATATTCCTACAATGAGCAGTTCTTC. Protein product: CPSSFSSGKYSYNEQFF.

This clonotype was observed a handful of times. This chain uses TRBV5-6 with TRBJ2-1; D is unresolved. The germline V gene has CDR1 SGHDT and CDR2 YYEEEE. V was clipped by 1 base and J by 7 bases, with 12 bases between them. There are 14 residues in the CDR3. The DNA for the CDR3 is TGTGCCAGCAGCTTGAATCCAGCAAGGAATGAGCAGTTCTTC. It encodes CASSLNPARNEQFF.

Comments on this clonotype: A much larger clone is a single base away; this may be a read error. The chain is built from TRBV2 and TRBJ1-4; TRBD1 matches at 7 bases. The CDR3 has 14 amino acids. Germline values: CDR1 SNHLY, CDR2 FYNNEI. DNA of the CDR3: TGTGCCAGCAGGGCGGGACAGCCTAATGAAAAACTGCTTTTT. Amino acid sequence: CASRAGQPNEKLLF.

This chain's CDR3 is CASRIQGNGNIQYF. Written as DNA, the CDR3 is TGTGCCAGCCGCATACAGGGGAATGGAAACATTCAGTACTTC. The rearrangement links TRBV27 to TRBJ2-4; 7 bases fit TRBD1. After removal of 8 bases from V and 6 bases from J, the junction contained 10 bases not matched to a gene. Germline CDR1 MNHEY, CDR2 SMNVEV (reference sequence). The CDR3 is 14 residues long.

This clonotype was detected ten times or more. This sequence joins TRBV28 and TRBJ1-5, with 9 positions matching TRBD1. The CDR3 length is 18 residues. Germline lookup yields CDR1 MDHEN and CDR2 SYDVKM. V shed 5 bases and J 5 bases; nucleotides not matched to a gene: 16. CDR3 residues: CASSLPITGGGFYQPQHF. CDR3 nucleotides: TGTGCCAGCAGTCTACCGATAACAGGGGGCGGCTTTTATCAGCCCCAGCATTTT.